This entry concerns a single T cell receptor (beta chain). Its cognate antigen is unknown. These data are taken from a study of shared clonotypes between healthy human individuals. Study at large: Researchers assigned three CD4 naive, three CD4 memory, two CD8 naive and one CD8 memory plate to each donor. Broader study findings: Sampling covered nothing but blood. Tissue TCR repertoires likely differ from those found in blood.

The protocol was immunoSEQ multiplex PCR, while the TCRdb copy is restricted to in-frame clones and leaves out a portion. The sample has around 2.5 million clones; 80% to 95% are singletons. The CDR3 spans 15 residues. The V end lost 5 bases, the J end lost 0 bases, and 10 bases lay between the germline ends. Germline lookup yields CDR1 SGHTA and CDR2 FQGTGA. The TCR originated in a man between 18 and 29 years old in good health. Some clones in this sample may be carry-over from other donors' samples. This chain uses TRBV7-3 with TRBJ2-2, with D tentatively TRBD1 or TRBD2 (5 bases each). Sequencing was performed on naive CD4+ T cells from PBMCs. Subset meaning: CD45RA+ positively selected. CDR3 DNA sequence: TGTGCCAGCAGCCGGGGACGGCCGAACACCGGGGAGCTGTTTTTT. Amino acid sequence: CASSRGRPNTGELFF.